Following are 25 T cell receptor beta chains from one sample sequenced in a study of CD8+CD57+ T cells in acquired aplastic anemia. Those patients picked for sequencing had displayed CD8+CD57+ cell expansion on flow cytometry. Template material for TCR beta VDJ and CDR3 profiling consisted of genomic DNA. TCRdb recomputed calls from the reads with MiXCR, one row per CDR3 protein. The sample records about 200,000 distinct CDR3 sequences, 65% being singletons. Sequencing was carried out using sorted CD4+, CD8+, or CD8+CD57+ T cells (not recorded which) from PBMCs. The origin of the receptors is a human donor with aplastic anemia.

This rearrangement joins TRBV20-1 to TRBJ2-1, with 8 bases fitting TRBD2. This CDR3 contains 14 residues. V was clipped by 0 bases and J by 2 bases; unmatched bases: 0. Per germline, CDR1 DFQATT and CDR2 SNEGSKA (reference sequence). The CDR3 DNA is TGCAGTGCTAGAGATAGCGGGGCCTACAATGAGCAGTTCTTC. It specifies CSARDSGAYNEQFF.

In regard to this clonotype: The junction shows a germline mismatch at one end, possibly a read error. The rearrangement joins TRBV6-6 to TRBJ1-5, with D perhaps TRBD1 (5 bases). The CDR3 is made up of 15 amino acids. Germline lookup yields CDR1 MNHNY and CDR2 SVGAGI (reference sequence). CDR3 nucleotide sequence: TGTGCCATCAGTGAGTCGGGGGAACACAATCAGCCCCAGCATTTT. Translated, it gives CAISESGEHNQPQHF.

Details on this clonotype: A much larger clone lies a single base off, so this may be a read error. The chain carries TRBV7-2 and TRBJ2-3, with TRBD2 identical over 8 bases. The CDR3 contains 15 residues. Losses at the gene ends were 1 base for V and 4 bases for J; bases not matched to a gene: 4. Germline CDR1 reads SGHTA; CDR2 reads FQGNSA. CDR3 DNA sequence: TGTGCCAGCAGCTTAGTGCTAGCGGGCGCAGATACGCAGTATTTT. It codes for CASSLVLAGADTQYF.

The J gene is TRBJ1-1, the V gene TRBV12-5; D is undetermined. The length of the CDR3 is 12 residues. V shed 7 bases and J shed 6 bases, with 12 bases lying between them. CDR1 and CDR2 from the germline V gene are LGHNT and FRNRAP. The CDR3 DNA is TGTGCTAGTGCCGGAGGAGCCCCTGAAGCTTTCTTT. Its translation: CASAGGAPEAFF. The full variable domain, completed using reference TRBV12-5 and TRBJ1-1, is DARVTQTPRHKVTEMGQEVTMRCQPILGHNTVFWYRQTMMQGLELLAYFRNRAPLDDSGMPKDRFSAEMPDATLATLKIQPSEPRDSAVYFCASAGGAPEAFFGQGTRLTVV.

This clonotype was recorded many times. The rearrangement links TRBV7-6 to TRBJ2-1; TRBD1 is a possible D gene (5 bases). V was shortened by 5 bases and J by 5 bases, with 13 bases between the two germline ends. The CDR3 consists of 14 residues. Germline CDR1 reads SGHVS; CDR2 reads FNYEAQ. The CDR3 protein is CASSVVDRDNEQFF. The CDR3 coding sequence is TGTGCCAGCAGCGTAGTAGACAGAGACAATGAGCAGTTCTTC.

The chain carries TRBV7-8 and TRBJ1-3, with TRBD1 matching over 9 bases. The CDR3 is 17 amino acids. The germline V gene has CDR1 SGHVS and CDR2 FQNEAQ. V was clipped by 3 bases and J by 4 bases; unmatched bases: 10. The DNA for the CDR3 is TGTGCCAGCAGCTTGGGACAGGGTCTGGGGGGAGGAAACACCATATATTTT. Its protein is CASSLGQGLGGGNTIYF.

This clonotype was observed once. V is TRBV5-1 and J is TRBJ2-7, with 9 bases aligning to TRBD1. In germline, CDR1 is SGHRS, CDR2 YFSETQ. With V trimmed by 3 bases and J by 2 bases, 6 bases remained unmatched. This CDR3 contains 15 residues. The CDR3 protein is CASSSGQGITYEQYF. The CDR3 bases are TGCGCCAGCAGCTCGGGACAGGGTATTACCTACGAGCAGTACTTC.

The chain couples TRBV5-5 to TRBJ1-4; 9 bases fit TRBD1. The CDR3 loop spans 14 amino acids. Germline trimming cut 4 bases from V and 8 bases from J; bases unmatched to any gene: 6. CDR1 is SGHKS and CDR2 is YYEKEE in the germline V gene (reference sequence). CDR3 residues: CASSRGQGPEKLFF. The DNA for the CDR3 is TGTGCCAGCAGCCGGGGACAGGGCCCCGAAAAACTGTTTTTT.

The V call is TRBV7-9, the J call TRBJ2-3, with TRBD1 matching over 7 bases. This CDR3 comprises 15 residues. Germline CDR1 is SEHNR and CDR2 is FQNEAQ (reference sequence). The ends lost 6 bases at V and 2 bases at J; junction bases unmatched: 8. The CDR3 spells CASSKPGTVTDTQYF. CDR3 nucleotide sequence: TGTGCCAGCAGTAAACCCGGGACAGTCACAGATACGCAGTATTTT.

The chain uses TRBV7-8 and TRBJ2-3, with D uncertain. Germline CDR1 and CDR2: SGHVS and FQNEAQ. This CDR3 region has 13 residues. V dropped 3 bases and J dropped 1 base, with 5 bases sitting between them. In DNA, the CDR3 is TGTGCCAGCAGCTTTGAGGGCACAGATACGCAGTATTTT. It encodes CASSFEGTDTQYF.

This chain connects TRBV6-1 to TRBJ2-5; D unresolved. The CDR3 is 17 amino acids. CDR1 MNHNS and CDR2 SASEGT come from the germline V gene. V lost 1 base and J 9 bases, leaving 24 bases between the germline ends. Here the CDR3 DNA reads TGTGCCAGCAGTGAAGTCTTGGAACCTCTGGGCAATCAGCCCCAGTACTTC. It specifies CASSEVLEPLGNQPQYF.

V is TRBV29-1 and J is TRBJ1-6, with D uncertain. The CDR3 is made up of 14 amino acids. Germline assignment: CDR1 SQVTM and CDR2 ANQGSEA. The V and J ends lost 6 bases and 5 bases respectively, with 14 bases between them. CDR3: CSVANDMDNSPLHF. CDR3 DNA: TGCAGCGTCGCTAATGACATGGATAATTCACCCCTCCACTTT.

The rearrangement links TRBV5-1 to TRBJ2-7, with no clear D. V shed 0 bases and J shed 6 bases, with 7 bases lying between them. CDR3 length: 12 amino acids. In germline, CDR1 is SGHRS, CDR2 YFSETQ. CDR3 residues: CASSLAWTEQYF. The CDR3 DNA reads as TGCGCCAGCAGCTTGGCCTGGACCGAGCAGTACTTC.

This clonotype showed up many times. This chain links TRBV5-5 with TRBJ2-1; D is unclear. Trimming left V 3 bases short and J 6 bases short, with 10 bases between. The CDR3 extends over 13 amino acids. Germline CDR1 is SGHKS and CDR2 is YYEKEE (reference sequence). The chain's CDR3 is CASSSEPVNEQFF. CDR3 DNA: TGTGCCAGCAGCTCCGAACCAGTCAATGAGCAGTTCTTC.

This chain connects TRBV25-1 to TRBJ1-2; D is unresolved. V lost 5 bases and J 3 bases, leaving 7 bases between the germline ends. CDR1 and CDR2 from the germline V gene are MGHDK and SYGVNS. The CDR3 runs 12 residues. CDR3 nucleotides: TGTGCCAGCAGTTCAGGCGACTATGGCTACACCTTC. This encodes CASSSGDYGYTF.

About this clonotype itself: A much larger clone sits a single nucleotide away, making a read error possible. J is TRBJ2-5 and V is TRBV20-1, with D perhaps being TRBD1 or TRBD2 (6 bases each). This CDR3 is 14 amino acids long. Germline values: CDR1 DFQATT, CDR2 SNEGSKA (reference sequence). The CDR3 sequence: CSASKGEEQEIQYF. As DNA, the CDR3 is TGCAGTGCTAGTAAGGGGGAGGAACAAGAGATCCAGTACTTC.

The rearrangement links TRBV19 to TRBJ1-6; the match to TRBD1 covers 8 bases. CDR1 and CDR2 (germline): LNHDA, SQIVND (reference sequence). The CDR3 covers 13 residues. With 9 bases clipped from V and 7 bases from J, the junction kept 5 bases outside the gene matches. CDR3 nucleotide sequence: TGTGCCAGCCGACAGGGGAGCAATTCACCCCTCCACTTT. As protein: CASRQGSNSPLHF.

The chain joins TRBV7-8 to TRBJ2-1; a possible D gene is TRBD2 (6 bases). The CDR3 consists of 12 residues. Germline V gene lookup returns CDR1 SGHVS and CDR2 FQNEAQ. V shed 5 bases and J shed 9 bases, with 11 bases lying between them. CDR3 DNA sequence: TGTGCCAGCAGCCAATTGGGGGGTGAGCAGTTCTTC. Its translation is CASSQLGGEQFF.

This clonotype was seen many times. The rearrangement links TRBV12-3 or TRBV12-4 to TRBJ2-7, with TRBD2 matching 11 bases. V lost 6 bases to trimming and J lost 2 bases; unmatched junction nucleotides: 9. CDR3 size: 16 residues. In DNA form, the CDR3 reads TGTGCCAGCAGCATTACTCTAGCGGGGGGCCCCTACGAGCAGTACTTC. It yields the protein CASSITLAGGPYEQYF.

The genes are TRBV27 and TRBJ1-5; D gene uncertain. The CDR3 covers 16 residues. With 0 bases removed from V and 6 bases from J, the gap between germline ends came to 15 bases. CDR1 and CDR2 from the germline V gene are MNHEY and SMNVEV (reference sequence). The CDR3 DNA follows: TGTGCCAGCAGTTTATCGATCGGGGTGCAAGGTCAGCCCCAGCATTTT. Translating gives CASSLSIGVQGQPQHF.

The chain is built from TRBV15 and TRBJ1-3; D is perhaps TRBD1 (6 bases). Germline CDR1 LNHNV, CDR2 YYDKDF (reference sequence). This CDR3 spans 14 amino acids. The ends were cut back, 8 bases at V and 0 bases at J, with 11 bases in the middle. CDR3 bases: TGTGCCACCCAGGACAGTACCTCTGGAAACACCATATATTTT. Protein sequence: CATQDSTSGNTIYF.

The chain is built from TRBV19 and TRBJ2-7; maybe TRBD1 (6 bases). CDR1 and CDR2 (germline): LNHDA, SQIVND (reference sequence). The V gene lost 6 bases and the J gene lost 0 bases, with 12 bases spanning the gap. The CDR3 is made up of 14 amino acids. CDR3: CASRRTVSSYEQYF. In DNA form, the CDR3 reads TGTGCCAGTAGACGGACAGTAAGCTCCTACGAGCAGTACTTC.

Comment on this clonotype: A junction end diverges from the germline sequence, so it may reflect a read error. J is TRBJ2-1 and V is TRBV14; D gene unclear. This CDR3 contains 14 residues. Germline V lookup: CDR1 SGHDN, CDR2 FVKESK. The CDR3 DNA is TGTGCCAGCAGCCCAAAAGCCTCCTACAATGAGAAGTTCTTC. This codes for CASSPKASYNEKFF.

This clonotype was seen only once. Germline and junction disagree at one end, which may indicate a read error. The rearrangement links TRBV10-3 to TRBJ2-3; D unclear. The CDR3 has 16 residues. In germline, CDR1 is ENHRY, CDR2 SYGVKD. CDR3 sequence (DNA): TGTGCCATCAGTGCTGCGGCCCACTCTTTGGCAGATACGCGGTATTTT. Encoded protein: CAISAAAHSLADTRYF.

This clonotype has ten or more counts. The CDR3 DNA follows: TGTGCCATCAGTGATTTGGGGGCAGCCTACGAGCAGTACTTC. As protein: CAISDLGAAYEQYF. J is TRBJ2-7 and V is TRBV10-3, with TRBD1 as a possible D gene (6 bases). CDR3 length: 14 residues. Germline CDR1 is ENHRY and CDR2 is SYGVKD. V was clipped by 3 bases and J by 2 bases, with 11 bases between them.